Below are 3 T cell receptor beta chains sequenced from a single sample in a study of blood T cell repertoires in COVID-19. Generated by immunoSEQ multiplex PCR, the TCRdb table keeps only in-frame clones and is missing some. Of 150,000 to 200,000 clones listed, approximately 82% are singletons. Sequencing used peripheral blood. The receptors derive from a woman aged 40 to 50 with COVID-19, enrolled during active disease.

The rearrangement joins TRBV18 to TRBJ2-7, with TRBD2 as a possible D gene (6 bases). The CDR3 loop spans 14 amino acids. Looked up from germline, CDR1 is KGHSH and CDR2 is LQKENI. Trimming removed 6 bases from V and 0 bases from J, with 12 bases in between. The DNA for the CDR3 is TGTGCCAGCTCTGGACTACCGAGCTCCTACGAGCAGTACGTC. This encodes CASSGLPSSYEQYV.

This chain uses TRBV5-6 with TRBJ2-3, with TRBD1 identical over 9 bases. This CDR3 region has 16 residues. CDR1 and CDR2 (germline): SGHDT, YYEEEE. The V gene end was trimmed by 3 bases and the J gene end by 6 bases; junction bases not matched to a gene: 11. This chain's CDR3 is CASSSTYRGRRDTQYF. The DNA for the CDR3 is TGTGCCAGCAGCTCAACCTACAGGGGGCGGCGGGATACGCAGTATTTT.

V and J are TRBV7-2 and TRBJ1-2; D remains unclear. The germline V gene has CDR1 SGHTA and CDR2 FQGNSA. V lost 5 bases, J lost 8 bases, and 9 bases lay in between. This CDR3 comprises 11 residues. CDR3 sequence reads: CASSKIPGYTF. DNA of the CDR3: TGTGCCAGCAGCAAAATCCCGGGCTACACCTTC.